The text below deals with one TCR beta chain. Antigen: not known. This sample is part of a study of cytomegalovirus exposure and HLA in healthy donors. Notes on the study in general: It has been reported that TCR beta sequences accurately predicted the HLA-A and HLA-B alleles of most subjects. For most TCR sequences rarity was the rule, although some public TCRs occurred in many donors.

Germline lookup yields CDR1 SEHNR and CDR2 FQNEAQ (reference sequence). Trimming removed 5 bases from V and 7 bases from J, with 8 bases in between. The CDR3 is 11 amino acids. PCR was performed using 60 Vbeta and 13 Jbeta primers. The assay was immunoSEQ multiplex PCR, and TCRdb's table has in-frame clones only and misses some. The sample data list about 77,000 clones. This sequence was found in a man in his fifties in good health and CMV-seropositive. Sequencing was done on a sample of PBMCs. The chain recombines TRBV7-9 with TRBJ1-1; D perhaps matches TRBD1 (6 bases). CDR3 nucleotide sequence: TGTGCCAGCAGCCGGACAGATGAAGCTTTCTTT. This encodes CASSRTDEAFF.